This TCR beta chain was found in a study of T cell responses to AZD1222 COVID-19 vaccine. Study-wide results and caveats: Scientists sampled the repertoires only once the peak T cell response had passed. Dominant CD4 TCR responses targeted spike regions 160-218 and 743-854.

As regards this clone: Its target is not known.

Some clones are missing from TCRdb's copy, which holds only in-frame ones; the method was immunoSEQ multiplex PCR. Of 75,000 to 100,000 clones in the sample, more than 90% were seen once. V gave up 6 bases and J gave up 5 bases; unmatched junction bases: 6. Germline-derived CDR1 and CDR2 are SQVTM and ANQGSEA. This CDR3 comprises 12 residues. This sample comprised peripheral blood, obtained on day 0 of AZD1222 vaccination. This clonotype was sampled from an adult in good health. The chain is built from TRBV29-1 and TRBJ2-7; TRBD1 agrees at 8 bases. The CDR3, as DNA: TGCAGCGTCTTAGACAGGGGTGACGAGCAGTACTTC. Translated, it gives CSVLDRGDEQYF.